The 20 T cell receptor beta chains in this list originate from one sample, sequenced in a study of T cells in Graves' hyperthyroidism and ophthalmopathy. RNA transcripts yielded amplified TCR beta CDR3 regions. The HTBI primer set was used in a first-round RT-PCR of the TCR CDR3. MiXCR was run by TCRdb on the multiplex PCR reads, yielding one entry per CDR3 protein. Of roughly 380,000 distinct CDR3 sequences in the sample, approximately 12% are singletons; the top ten hold around 20%. The sequencing sample was made of blood. The receptors stem from a man younger than 40 with Graves' hyperthyroidism that later progressed to Graves' ophthalmopathy.

This clonotype was observed a few times. The chain joins TRBV20-1 to TRBJ1-5; 7 positions agree with TRBD1. J gave up 4 bases and V 4 bases, and 10 bases lay outside the gene matches. Germline values: CDR1 DFQATT, CDR2 SNEGSKA (reference sequence). The CDR3 is 15 residues long. The CDR3 loop reads CSAILNRGLNQPQHF. CDR3 nucleotides: TGCAGTGCTATCTTGAACAGGGGACTTAATCAGCCCCAGCATTTT.

This clonotype was observed at least ten times. The CDR3 coding sequence is TGTGCCAGCAGCCAAGATCCCCAGGGCAGCGATGAAAAACTGTTTTTT. This gives the protein CASSQDPQGSDEKLFF. The V gene is TRBV14, the J gene TRBJ1-4, with D tentatively TRBD1 (5 bases). Per the germline V gene, CDR1 is SGHDN and CDR2 is FVKESK. CDR3 size: 16 residues. Trimming cost V 0 bases and J 6 bases, with 14 bases left between them.

V and J are TRBV6-1 and TRBJ2-3; TRBD2 agrees at 7 bases. The CDR3 is made up of 12 amino acids. Germline-derived CDR1 and CDR2 are MNHNS and SASEGT. The trim removed 4 bases at V and 10 bases at J, leaving 5 bases unmatched. The CDR3 spells CASSGGGWAQYF. DNA for the CDR3: TGTGCCAGCAGTGGGGGGGGGTGGGCGCAGTATTTT.

This clonotype was seen many times. The chain has TRBV11-2 and TRBJ1-2, with D maybe TRBD1 (5 bases). CDR3 length: 15 residues. Germline CDR1 SGHAT, CDR2 FQNNGV. V lost 7 bases, J lost 4 bases, and 19 bases lay in between. CDR3 region: CASTISPHGGYGYTF. The CDR3 DNA is TGTGCCAGCACTATCTCCCCGCATGGGGGCTATGGCTACACCTTC.

The chain carries TRBV6-1 and TRBJ1-2, with D tentatively TRBD1 (5 bases). Trimming removed 5 bases from V and 0 bases from J, with 13 bases in between. CDR1 MNHNS and CDR2 SASEGT come from the germline V gene. The CDR3 runs to 15 residues. CDR3: CASSFDRLPNYGYTF. CDR3 nucleotides: TGTGCCAGCAGTTTCGACAGACTACCTAACTATGGCTACACCTTC.

This chain uses TRBV19 with TRBJ1-6; 7 bases align to TRBD1. CDR1 and CDR2 from the germline V gene are LNHDA and SQIVND (reference sequence). V lost 6 bases, J lost 11 bases, and 13 bases stayed unmatched. This CDR3 comprises 15 residues. CDR3 DNA: TGTGCCAGTAGCCAGACCTTCAGGGGGAGGCCACCCCTCCACTTT. Protein product: CASSQTFRGRPPLHF.

In its sample, this clonotype was seen many times. This sequence joins TRBV18 and TRBJ1-1; D not resolved. The CDR3 totals 16 residues. The germline CDR1 and CDR2 sequences are KGHSH and LQKENI. The germline V and J ends were trimmed by 2 bases and 0 bases, with 13 bases remaining between them. The CDR3 bases are TGTGCCAGCTCACCAGTTCCAGAACTCTTGAACACTGAAGCTTTCTTT. Translated: CASSPVPELLNTEAFF. Looking up the rest from reference TRBV18 and TRBJ1-1 gives the full variable domain: NAGVMQNPRHLVRRRGQEARLRCSPMKGHSHVYWYRQLPEEGLKFMVYLQKENIIDESGMPKERFSAEFPKEGPSILRIQQVVRGDSAAYFCASSPVPELLNTEAFFGQGTRLTVV.

This clonotype came up many times. DNA of the CDR3: TGTGCCAGCAGCGGCGTAGGAGCGGGGGCCTTCACAGATACGCAGTATTTT. Amino acids: CASSGVGAGAFTDTQYF. The chain joins TRBV9 to TRBJ2-3; 8 nucleotides agree with TRBD2. J gave up 2 bases and V 3 bases, and 11 bases lay outside the gene matches. The CDR3 runs 17 residues. Germline assignment: CDR1 SGDLS and CDR2 YYNGEE.

This clonotype has more than one count but fewer than ten. The chain recombines TRBV7-3 with TRBJ2-5; 8 nucleotides agree with TRBD2. The CDR3 is made up of 13 amino acids. Germline trimming cut 2 bases from V and 7 bases from J; bases unmatched to any gene: 3. Germline assignment: CDR1 SGHTA and CDR2 FQGTGA. For the CDR3, the DNA is TGTGCCAGCAGCTTATCCGGGGGGGGGACCCAGTACTTC. It specifies CASSLSGGGTQYF. The entire variable domain, with the rest obtained from reference TRBV7-3 and TRBJ2-5, is as follows: GAGVSQTPSNKVTEKGKYVELRCDPISGHTALYWYRQSLGQGPEFLIYFQGTGAADDSGLPNDRFFAVRPEGSVSTLKIQRTERGDSAVYLCASSLSGGGTQYFGPGTRLLVL.

This clonotype showed up many times. The J gene is TRBJ2-7, the V gene TRBV6-6; a weak D match, TRBD1 (6 bases). Germline CDR1 reads MNHNY; CDR2 reads SVGAGI (reference sequence). The CDR3 totals 15 residues. V dropped 0 bases and J dropped 3 bases, with 12 bases sitting between them. The CDR3 DNA follows: TGTGCCAGCAGTTACTCTTCCTCAGGGGTCTACGAGCAGTACTTC. Translating gives CASSYSSSGVYEQYF.

The V gene is TRBV28, the J gene TRBJ1-2; D unresolved. The V gene's germline CDR1 is MDHEN and CDR2 SYDVKM. This CDR3 has 13 amino acids. Trimming removed 5 bases at V and 2 bases at J, with 9 bases between. The CDR3 sequence: CASSVQRNYGYTF. CDR3 sequence (DNA): TGTGCCAGCAGTGTACAGAGAAACTATGGCTACACCTTC.

This clonotype was found many times. The chain has TRBV3-1 and TRBJ1-4, with D perhaps matching TRBD1 (5 bases). Germline values: CDR1 LGHDT, CDR2 YNNKEL (reference sequence). Trimming shortened V by 1 base and J by 10 bases, and 13 bases separated the two germline ends. CDR3 length: 14 residues. The CDR3 DNA sequence: TGTGCCAGCAGCCAAGTCGAGGGGCCGGGAAAACTGTTTTTT. Translating gives CASSQVEGPGKLFF.

This clonotype was observed a few times. The gene calls are TRBV6-6 and TRBJ2-5, with 8 bases that match TRBD2. The CDR3 extends over 13 amino acids. The V segment lost 2 bases and the J segment 7 bases; nucleotides outside the gene matches: 3. Germline CDR1 MNHNY, CDR2 SVGAGI (reference sequence). In DNA, the CDR3 is TGTGCCAGCAGTTACACGGGGGGGCGGACCCAGTACTTC. Its protein product is CASSYTGGRTQYF.

This clonotype occurred many times. J is TRBJ2-1 and V is TRBV12-3 or TRBV12-4; 7 nucleotides line up with TRBD1. The CDR3 is 15 amino acids. V was pared by 3 bases and J by 1 base, with 3 bases of the junction left unmatched. The CDR3 sequence is CASSLGQISYNEQFF. DNA for the CDR3: TGTGCCAGCAGTTTGGGACAGATATCCTACAATGAGCAGTTCTTC.

This clonotype was detected ten times or more. This chain links TRBV2 with TRBJ1-4; 7 bases fit TRBD1. The V gene's germline CDR1 is SNHLY and CDR2 FYNNEI. V gave up 5 bases and J gave up 2 bases; unmatched junction bases: 14. This CDR3 spans 18 amino acids. In DNA, the CDR3 is TGTGCCAGCAGTAGCCACAGGGGAACCCGCCGGACTAATGAAAAACTGTTTTTT. Its protein product is CASSSHRGTRRTNEKLFF.

This clonotype was recorded a few times. The chain uses TRBV6-1 and TRBJ2-1; the D gene is possibly TRBD2 (5 bases). V was trimmed by 3 bases and J by 1 base, leaving 10 bases between them. This CDR3 spans 15 amino acids. CDR1 and CDR2 (germline): MNHNS, SASEGT. The CDR3 region has the DNA TGTGCCAGCAGTGATTACCGGACTTCCTACAATGAGCAGTTCTTC. Residues: CASSDYRTSYNEQFF.

The V gene is TRBV5-4, the J gene TRBJ2-7; 9 bases are shared with TRBD2. The V and J ends lost 0 bases and 7 bases, in that order; junction bases with no gene match: 8. The germline V gene encodes CDR1 SGHNT and CDR2 YYREEE (reference sequence). This CDR3 contains 15 residues. CDR3 region: CASSLVGTSPTEQYF. In DNA, the CDR3 is TGTGCCAGCAGCTTGGTAGGGACTAGCCCTACGGAGCAGTACTTC.

This clonotype was found many times. The chain is built from TRBV7-6 and TRBJ1-5, with 8 positions matching TRBD1. V dropped 1 base and J dropped 1; count of bases not matched to a gene: 3. Germline CDR1 reads SGHVS; CDR2 reads FNYEAQ. CDR3 length: 16 amino acids. In DNA, the CDR3 is TGTGCCAGCAGCTTAGAGCAGGGGGCGAGCAATCAGCCCCAGCATTTT. Translating it yields CASSLEQGASNQPQHF.

CDR3 loop: CASSLLDTVYEQYF. In DNA form, the CDR3 reads TGTGCCAGCAGCTTATTGGACACTGTCTACGAGCAGTACTTC. V is TRBV7-9 and J is TRBJ2-7, with a tentative D call TRBD1 (5 bases). Germline-derived CDR1 and CDR2 are SEHNR and FQNEAQ (reference sequence). This CDR3 is 14 amino acids long. V dropped 2 bases and J dropped 3 bases, with 11 bases sitting between them.

This clonotype was recorded many times. The chain combines TRBV29-1 with TRBJ2-1, with D hard to call. The CDR3 consists of 14 residues. Trimming left V 4 bases short and J 6 bases short, with 16 bases between. The V gene's germline CDR1 is SQVTM and CDR2 ANQGSEA. Here the CDR3 DNA reads TGCAGCGTTGTGGCAATCCCATCCATCAATGAGCAGTTCTTC. It is translated as CSVVAIPSINEQFF.